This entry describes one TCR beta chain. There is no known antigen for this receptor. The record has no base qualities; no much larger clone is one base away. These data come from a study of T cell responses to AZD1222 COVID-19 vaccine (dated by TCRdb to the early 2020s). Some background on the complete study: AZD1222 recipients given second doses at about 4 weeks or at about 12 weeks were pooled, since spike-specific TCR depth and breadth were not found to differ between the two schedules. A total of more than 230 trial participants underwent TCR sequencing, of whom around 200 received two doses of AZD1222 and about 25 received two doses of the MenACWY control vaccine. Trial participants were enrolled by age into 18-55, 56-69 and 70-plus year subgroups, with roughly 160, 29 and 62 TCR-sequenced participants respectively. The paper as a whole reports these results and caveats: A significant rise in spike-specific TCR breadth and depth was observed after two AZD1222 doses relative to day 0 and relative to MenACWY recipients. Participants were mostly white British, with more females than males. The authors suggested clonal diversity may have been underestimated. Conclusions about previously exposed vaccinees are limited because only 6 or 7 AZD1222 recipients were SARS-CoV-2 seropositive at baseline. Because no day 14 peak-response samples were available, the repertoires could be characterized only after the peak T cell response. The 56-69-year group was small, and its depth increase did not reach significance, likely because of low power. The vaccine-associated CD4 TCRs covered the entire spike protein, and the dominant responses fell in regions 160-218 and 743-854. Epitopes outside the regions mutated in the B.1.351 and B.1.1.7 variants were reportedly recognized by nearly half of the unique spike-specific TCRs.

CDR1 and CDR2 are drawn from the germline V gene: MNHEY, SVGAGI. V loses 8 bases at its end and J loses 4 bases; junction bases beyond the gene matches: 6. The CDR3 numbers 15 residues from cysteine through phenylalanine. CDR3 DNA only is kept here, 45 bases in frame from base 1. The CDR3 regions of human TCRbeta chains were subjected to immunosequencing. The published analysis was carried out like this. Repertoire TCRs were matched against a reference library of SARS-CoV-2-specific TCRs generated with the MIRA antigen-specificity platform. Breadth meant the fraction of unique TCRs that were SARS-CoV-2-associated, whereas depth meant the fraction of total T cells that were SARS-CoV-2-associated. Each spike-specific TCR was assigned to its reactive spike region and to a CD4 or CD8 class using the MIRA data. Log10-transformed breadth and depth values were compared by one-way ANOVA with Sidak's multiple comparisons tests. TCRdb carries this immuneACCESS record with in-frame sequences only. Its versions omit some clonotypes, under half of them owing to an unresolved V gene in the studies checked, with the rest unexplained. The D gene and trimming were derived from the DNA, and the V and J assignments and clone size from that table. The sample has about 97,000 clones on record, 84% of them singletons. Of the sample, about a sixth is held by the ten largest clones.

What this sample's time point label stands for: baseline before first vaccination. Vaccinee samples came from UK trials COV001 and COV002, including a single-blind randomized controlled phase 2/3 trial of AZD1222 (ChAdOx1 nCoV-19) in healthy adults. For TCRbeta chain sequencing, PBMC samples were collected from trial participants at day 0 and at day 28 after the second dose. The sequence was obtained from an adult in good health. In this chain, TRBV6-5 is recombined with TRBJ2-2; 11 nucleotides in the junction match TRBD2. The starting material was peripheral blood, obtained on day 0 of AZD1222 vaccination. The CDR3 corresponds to CASQKGLAATGELFF. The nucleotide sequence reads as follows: TGTGCCAGCCAGAAGGGACTAGCGGCCACCGGGGAGCTGTTTTTT.